The 10 T cell receptor beta chains listed next were all sequenced from one sample in a study of response to subunit inactivated influenza vaccine. TCRdb reanalysed the RT-PCR reads using MiXCR and keeps one entry per CDR3 protein. Here the sample spans hundreds of thousands of distinct CDR3 sequences, 13% to 15% being singletons. Sequenced material: PBMCs from blood, taken around 14 days before vaccination. These receptors originate from a man aged 45 to 65 who received an inactivated influenza vaccine.

This clonotype was seen ten or more times. The chain has TRBV7-9 and TRBJ1-2; no firm D call. Germline V CDR1 and CDR2: SEHNR, FQNEAQ (reference sequence). V was trimmed by 2 bases and J by 6 bases, leaving 10 bases between them. The CDR3 contains 13 residues. The CDR3 DNA sequence: TGTGCCAGCAGCTTACGTGGAGGGAATGGCTACACCTTC. Protein product: CASSLRGGNGYTF.

This clonotype was counted between two and nine times. The chain has TRBV20-1 and TRBJ2-3, with TRBD2 as a possible D gene (6 bases). The CDR3 has 14 residues. Trimming shortened V by 6 bases and J by 1 base, and 14 bases separated the two germline ends. The germline V gene has CDR1 DFQATT and CDR2 SNEGSKA (reference sequence). DNA for the CDR3: TGCAGTGCAAGGGACTTGTCTCGCACAGATACGCAGTATTTT. Translating it yields CSARDLSRTDTQYF.

This clonotype was seen only a few times. CDR3 in DNA: TGTGCCAGCAGCTTTTCCAGGACCTACGAGCAGTACTTC. Translating gives CASSFSRTYEQYF. The V and J genes are TRBV5-8 and TRBJ2-7, with D unclear. The V end lost 2 bases, the J end lost 2 bases, and 8 bases lay between the germline ends. Germline lookup yields CDR1 SGHTS and CDR2 YDEGEE. This CDR3 is 13 amino acids long.

CDR3 protein: CASSQVTGGRVNEQFF. The CDR3 nucleotides are TGTGCCAGCAGCCAAGTCACGGGCGGGAGGGTCAATGAGCAGTTCTTC. The chain carries TRBV4-2 and TRBJ2-1; 9 bases are a match to TRBD2. Germline CDR1 reads LGHNA; CDR2 reads YNFKEQ. The trim removed 1 base at V and 6 bases at J, leaving 7 bases unmatched. The CDR3 covers 16 residues.

This chain connects TRBV20-1 to TRBJ2-1; 7 nucleotides agree with TRBD1. The CDR3 consists of 15 residues. The junction had 5 bases not matched to a gene; V was cut back by 0 bases and J by 3 bases. CDR1 is DFQATT and CDR2 is SNEGSKA in the germline V gene (reference sequence). The CDR3 here is CSARDVTGDYNEQFF. The CDR3 DNA follows: TGCAGTGCTAGAGATGTTACAGGGGACTACAATGAGCAGTTCTTC.

This clonotype was detected many times. The rearrangement uses TRBV7-6 and TRBJ1-4; perhaps TRBD1 as D (5 bases). Germline CDR1 SGHVS, CDR2 FNYEAQ. Trimming stripped 6 bases from V and 7 bases from J, with 18 bases between. This CDR3 is 15 amino acids long. CDR3 region: CASSRNGRVGEKLFF. Written as DNA, the CDR3 is TGTGCCAGCAGTAGAAACGGCAGGGTGGGTGAAAAACTGTTTTTT.

This sequence joins TRBV14 and TRBJ2-7; D is possibly TRBD1 or TRBD2 (5 bases each). Germline V lookup: CDR1 SGHDN, CDR2 FVKESK. This CDR3 has 14 residues. V lost 5 bases and J lost 7, with 18 bases in between. The CDR3 sequence: CASSDPGRSTEQYF. The CDR3 DNA reads TGTGCCAGCAGCGATCCGGGACGGTCAACTGAGCAGTACTTC.

The sample holds a few counts of this clonotype. The chain combines TRBV7-9 with TRBJ2-1, with 7 bases that match TRBD2. This CDR3 is built from 15 residues. From germline, CDR1 is SEHNR and CDR2 FQNEAQ (reference sequence). J was trimmed by 6 bases and V by 0 bases; bases with no gene match: 5. The CDR3 spells CASSLAGGPINEQFF. CDR3 in DNA: TGTGCCAGCAGCTTAGCGGGAGGGCCGATCAATGAGCAGTTCTTC.

Ten or more counts support this clonotype. This sequence joins TRBV12-3 or TRBV12-4 and TRBJ1-4, with D possibly matching TRBD1 (6 bases). The CDR3 consists of 15 residues. V was cut by 4 bases and J by 8 bases, with 17 bases left in between. The CDR3, as DNA: TGTGCCAGCAGTTCCCGAGGGGGGATGGACGAAAAACTGTTTTTT. This encodes CASSSRGGMDEKLFF.

This clonotype has ten or more counts. The V call is TRBV28, the J call TRBJ2-1; the match to TRBD2 covers 13 bases. CDR3 size: 17 residues. Losses at the gene ends were 4 bases for V and 0 bases for J; bases not matched to a gene: 3. Germline-derived CDR1 and CDR2 are MDHEN and SYDVKM. CDR3 amino acids: CASSSTSGRSSYNEQFF. CDR3 nucleotide sequence: TGTGCCAGCAGTTCGACTAGCGGGAGGAGCTCCTACAATGAGCAGTTCTTC.